This T cell receptor (beta chain) was recovered during a study of long-term antiretroviral therapy in people with HIV. Overall study results and limits: Clones expanded before ART dominated the repertoire at all time points. The study found that diversity rose after ART but stayed below transplant donor controls.

Amounts of roughly 0.85-10 million cryopreserved PBMC were held in the samples before DNA extraction. With survey level as its setting, the immunoSEQ assay was v3.0. Some clones are missing from TCRdb's copy, which holds only in-frame ones; the method was immunoSEQ multiplex PCR. The sample includes tens of thousands of clones, approximately 83% of them seen just once. Concerning this clone itself: Its antigen is currently unknown.

This sample comprised unsorted PBMCs, obtained 0.4 years before starting antiretroviral therapy. This receptor was taken from a man between 18 and 29 years old with HIV.

The CDR3 DNA is TGTGCCAGCAGCCTGGGGCCGGGACTCACATTCTCCTACGAGCAGTACTTC. This translates into CASSLGPGLTFSYEQYF. The chain combines TRBV11-2 with TRBJ2-7; the D gene is possibly TRBD2 (6 bases). The V gene's germline CDR1 is SGHAT and CDR2 FQNNGV. CDR3 length equals 17 residues. V was trimmed by 5 bases and J by 0 bases, leaving 20 bases between them.